The 7 T cell receptor beta chains presented below share a single source sample, sequenced in a study of CD8 T cells in ankylosing spondylitis. TCRdb analysed the 5' RACE reads with MiXCR anew, one entry per CDR3 protein. The sample has about 400,000 distinct CDR3 sequences, 20% to 25% seen once; the top ten hold about an eighth. The sequenced sample consisted of blood, either unsorted or a sorted T cell fraction (not recorded which). The receptors were gathered from a male donor with ankylosing spondylitis or in good health (not recorded which).

This clonotype was counted ten times or more. J is TRBJ2-3 and V is TRBV12-3 or TRBV12-4, with D hard to call. The CDR3 contains 12 residues. Trimming removed 5 bases at V and 6 bases at J, with 9 bases between. The CDR3 spells CASSPPTDTQYF. The CDR3 nucleotides read TGTGCCAGCAGTCCGCCTACGGATACGCAGTATTTT.

There are a few counts of this clonotype. The CDR3: CAWSYGTGSWELFF. In nucleotides, the CDR3 is TGTGCCTGGAGCTATGGGACAGGCAGCTGGGAGCTGTTTTTT. This rearrangement joins TRBV30 to TRBJ2-2; 8 bases match TRBD1. V shed 3 bases, J shed 9 bases, and the junction held 9 bases outside the gene matches. The CDR3 is 14 amino acids. Germline V gene data show CDR1 as GTSNPN and CDR2 as SVGIG (reference sequence).

This clonotype was observed a few times. The chain carries TRBV6-1 and TRBJ2-6; a weak D match, TRBD1 (5 bases). The CDR3 has 16 amino acids. Trimming removed 6 bases at V and 0 bases at J, with 12 bases between. The V gene's germline CDR1 is MNHNS and CDR2 SASEGT. This CDR3 is CASRPTEPSGANVLTF. CDR3 in DNA: TGTGCCAGCAGGCCGACAGAACCCTCTGGGGCCAACGTCCTGACTTTC.

The chain carries TRBV10-3 and TRBJ2-5, with 9 bases matching TRBD2. The germline gives CDR1 ENHRY, CDR2 SYGVKD. The CDR3 is 16 residues long. V gave up 0 bases and J gave up 2 bases; unmatched junction bases: 4. As DNA, the CDR3 is TGTGCCATCAGTGAGTCGAACAGCGGGGGGCAAGAGACCCAGTACTTC. This sequence encodes CAISESNSGGQETQYF.

Here the CDR3 DNA reads TGTGCCACCAGTGATCGAGAGGTTTGGGGCACAGATACGCAGTATTTT. It translates to CATSDREVWGTDTQYF. The rearrangement uses TRBV24-1 and TRBJ2-3; no clear D. Germline CDR1 and CDR2: KGHDR and SFDVKD. CDR3 size: 16 residues. Trimming cost V 3 bases and J 1 base, with 13 bases left between them.

J is TRBJ2-6 and V is TRBV5-1; D possibly uses TRBD1 or TRBD2 (6 bases each). Germline CDR1 and CDR2: SGHRS and YFSETQ. CDR3 length: 16 amino acids. The V end was cut by 6 bases, the J end by 0 bases, with 13 bases between. The CDR3 reads CASNRDFLSGANVLTF. CDR3 bases: TGCGCCAGCAACAGGGACTTCCTCTCTGGGGCCAACGTCCTGACTTTC.

V is TRBV27 and J is TRBJ2-2, with D perhaps TRBD2 (6 bases). Between the trimmed V and J ends, which lost 6 bases and 3 bases, there was a span of 17 bases. This CDR3 spans 16 amino acids. Germline V CDR1 and CDR2: MNHEY, SMNVEV (reference sequence). In DNA, the CDR3 is TGTGCCAGCAGGGGGGGATGGGGTAGTGACACCGGGGAGCTGTTTTTT. This codes for CASRGGWGSDTGELFF.